This entry features one T cell receptor beta chain sequence. The antigen is not known. These data belong to a study of identical twins. Study-wide results and limits: Conclusions leaned on cross-sectional statistical analysis and did not track the same donors over time.

Template switching created a universal primer site, and the cDNA included unique molecular identifiers. TCRdb re-derived calls from the 5' RACE reads in MiXCR, one entry per CDR3 protein. This table holds hundreds of thousands of distinct CDR3 sequences, 18% found once. After removal of 5 bases from V and 2 bases from J, the junction contained 6 bases not matched to a gene. The CDR3 loop spans 14 amino acids. Looked up from germline, CDR1 is DFQATT and CDR2 is SNEGSKA (reference sequence). These data were also filed under a second study, of T cells expressing NK-cell markers.

Material for sequencing was PBMCs. The TCR sequence derives from a woman between 18 and 29 years old in good health. The rearrangement joins TRBV20-1 to TRBJ2-5, with 9 bases that match TRBD1. The CDR3 loop reads CSALPGQGQETQYF. The CDR3 DNA follows: TGCAGTGCTCTTCCGGGACAGGGACAAGAGACCCAGTACTTC.